This TCR beta chain was recorded in a study of blood T cell repertoires in COVID-19 (TCRdb year 2020). Regarding the study in general: Samples covering the acute and convalescent phases of COVID-19 were provided by collaborators in the United States, Italy and Spain. The prospective study material was composed of cDNA or gDNA derived from T cells, B-cell-depleted T cells, or PBMCs. Deeply sampled blood TCRbeta repertoires from subjects exposed to, actively infected with, or recovered from COVID-19 were included in the dataset. The repertoires were released in a freely available public database intended as a resource for research on the immune response to SARS-CoV-2. Samples came from the ongoing ImmuneRACE study (first 160 participants) plus 1,254 subjects from 6 global collaborators. Sample metadata almost always included a de-identified subject ID, COVID-19 status, age in years and sex. Where available, HLA class I and class II types were obtained from metadata supplied by the sample provider rather than from assay-based typing. What the authors observed across the whole study: Clinical and demographic metadata were provided uncurated, with the amount varying by source and participant.

Worth noting for this clone: Its antigen has not been determined. Base-call qualities are not available, and no considerably larger clone is one nucleotide away.

TCRbeta CDR3 regions were amplified from genomic DNA by means of the immunoSEQ Assay, a bias-controlled multiplex PCR. The paper's data handling went like this. The number of nucleated cells in each sample was estimated from the amplification of reference gene primers within the assay. To quantify the absolute abundance of each unique TCRbeta CDR3 rearrangement, sequence reads were collapsed and filtered. For each sample, productive Simpson clonality was calculated as the square root of Simpson's diversity index over productive rearrangements. TCRdb mirrors the immuneACCESS table, restricted to in-frame sequences. Some clones are absent from its copies; in checked studies, under half trace to an unresolved V gene, and the reason for the others is unknown. V, J and clone size reflect that table, while D and trimming were determined from the DNA. The sample yields 280,000 or so clones; roughly 85% were counted once. Together, the top ten hold about 2.3% of the sample.

From the cysteine up to the phenylalanine, the CDR3 has a length of 13 residues. Kept here is only the CDR3 DNA, which spans 39 bases and is read in frame from base 1. The V end loses 2 bases and the J end loses 6 bases, and a stretch of 9 bases separates them. The germline V gene (reference sequence) sets CDR1 to WNHNN and CDR2 to SYGVQD. Enrolling through a virtual design, the prospective study's participants ranged in age from roughly 18 to 95 years and lived across 20 to 25 United States geographic areas. In the prospective study, cohorts were assigned on the basis of participant-reported clinical history obtained from a screening survey and a study questionnaire. ImmuneRACE Cohort 3 recovered participants were defined by two consecutive negative NP/OP PCR tests, healthcare professional clearance, or symptom resolution. In the prospective study, mobile phlebotomists collected whole blood, serum and a nasopharyngeal or oropharyngeal swab from each participant. Participants in the prospective study had the option to provide additional blood draws and questionnaires over an approximately 2-month period. Before DNA extraction, blood samples from the prospective study were shipped at room temperature or frozen.

The chain links TRBV10-1 with TRBJ2-3; the D gene is perhaps TRBD2, on 6 matching bases. This TCR was sampled from a woman aged 45-59 years who had recovered from COVID-19. Input material: PBMCs or T cells enriched from blood (not recorded which). The CDR3: CASSEPSADTQYF. In nucleotide form, the sequence is TGCGCCAGCAGTGAGCCTAGCGCGGATACGCAGTATTTT.